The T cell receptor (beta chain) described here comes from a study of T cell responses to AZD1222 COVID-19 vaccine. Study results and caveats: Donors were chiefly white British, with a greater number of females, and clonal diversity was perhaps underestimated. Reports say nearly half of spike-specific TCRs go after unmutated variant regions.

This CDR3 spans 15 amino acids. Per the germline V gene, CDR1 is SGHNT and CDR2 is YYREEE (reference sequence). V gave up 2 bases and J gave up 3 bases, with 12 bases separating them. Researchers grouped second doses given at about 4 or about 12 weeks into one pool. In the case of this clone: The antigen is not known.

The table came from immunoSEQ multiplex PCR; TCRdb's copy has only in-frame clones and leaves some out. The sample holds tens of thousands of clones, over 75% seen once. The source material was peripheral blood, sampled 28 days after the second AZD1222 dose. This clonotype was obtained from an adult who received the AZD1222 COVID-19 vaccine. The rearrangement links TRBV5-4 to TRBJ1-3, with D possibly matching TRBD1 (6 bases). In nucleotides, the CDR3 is TGTGCCAGCAGCTTTGGGGGGCGCGGTGGAAACACCATATATTTT. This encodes CASSFGGRGGNTIYF.